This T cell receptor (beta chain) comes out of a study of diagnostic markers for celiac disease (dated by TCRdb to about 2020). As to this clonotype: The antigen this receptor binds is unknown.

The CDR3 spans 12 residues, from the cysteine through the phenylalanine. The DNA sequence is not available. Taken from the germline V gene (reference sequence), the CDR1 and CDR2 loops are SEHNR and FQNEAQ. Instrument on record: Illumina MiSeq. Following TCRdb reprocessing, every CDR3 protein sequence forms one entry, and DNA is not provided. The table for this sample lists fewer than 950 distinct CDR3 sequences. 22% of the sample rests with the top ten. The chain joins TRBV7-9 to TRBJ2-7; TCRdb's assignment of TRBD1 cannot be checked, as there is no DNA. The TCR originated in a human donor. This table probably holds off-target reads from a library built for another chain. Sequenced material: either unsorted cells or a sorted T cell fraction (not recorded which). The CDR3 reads CASGTGTYEQYF.